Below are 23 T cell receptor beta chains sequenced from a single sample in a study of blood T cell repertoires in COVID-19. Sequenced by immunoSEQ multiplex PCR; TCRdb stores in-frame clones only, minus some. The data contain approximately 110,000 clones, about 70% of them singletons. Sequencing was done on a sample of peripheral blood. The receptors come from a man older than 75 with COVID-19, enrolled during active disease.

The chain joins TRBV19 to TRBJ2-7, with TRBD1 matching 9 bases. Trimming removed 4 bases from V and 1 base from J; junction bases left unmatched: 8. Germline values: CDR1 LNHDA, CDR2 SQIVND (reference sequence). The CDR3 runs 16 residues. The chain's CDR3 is CASSKTGGPRSYEQYF. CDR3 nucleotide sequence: TGTGCCAGTAGTAAAACAGGGGGCCCACGTTCCTACGAGCAGTACTTC.

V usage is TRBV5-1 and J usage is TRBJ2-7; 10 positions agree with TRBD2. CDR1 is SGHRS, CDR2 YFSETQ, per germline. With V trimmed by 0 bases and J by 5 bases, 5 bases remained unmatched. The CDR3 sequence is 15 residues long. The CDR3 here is CASSLGAGGSDEQYF. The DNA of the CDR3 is TGCGCCAGCAGCTTGGGAGCGGGAGGGAGCGACGAGCAGTACTTC.

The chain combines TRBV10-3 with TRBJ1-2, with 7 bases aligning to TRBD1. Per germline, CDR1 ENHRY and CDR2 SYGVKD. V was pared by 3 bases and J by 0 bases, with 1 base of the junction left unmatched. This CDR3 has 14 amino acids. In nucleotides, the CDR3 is TGTGCCATCAGTGAAACAGGGGCTAACTATGGCTACACCTTC. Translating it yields CAISETGANYGYTF.

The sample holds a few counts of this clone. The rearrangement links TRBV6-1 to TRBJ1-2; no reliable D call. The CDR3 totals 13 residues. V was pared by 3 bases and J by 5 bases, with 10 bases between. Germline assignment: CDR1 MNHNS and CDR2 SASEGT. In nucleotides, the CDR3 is TGTGCCAGCAGTGAGAGCGGTACATATGGCTACACCTTC. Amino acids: CASSESGTYGYTF.

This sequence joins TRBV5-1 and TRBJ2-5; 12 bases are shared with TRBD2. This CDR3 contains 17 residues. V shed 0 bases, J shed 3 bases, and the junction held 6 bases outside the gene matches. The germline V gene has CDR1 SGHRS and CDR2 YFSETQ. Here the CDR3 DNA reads TGCGCCAGCAGCTTGGAACCAGGACTAGCGGGGAAAGAGACCCAGTACTTC. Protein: CASSLEPGLAGKETQYF.

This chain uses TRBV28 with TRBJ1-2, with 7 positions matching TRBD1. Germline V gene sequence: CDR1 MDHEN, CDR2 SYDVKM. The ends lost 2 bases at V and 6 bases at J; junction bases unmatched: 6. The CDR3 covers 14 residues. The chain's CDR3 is CASSLTRQGNGYTF. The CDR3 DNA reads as TGTGCCAGCAGTTTAACCCGACAGGGAAATGGCTACACCTTC.

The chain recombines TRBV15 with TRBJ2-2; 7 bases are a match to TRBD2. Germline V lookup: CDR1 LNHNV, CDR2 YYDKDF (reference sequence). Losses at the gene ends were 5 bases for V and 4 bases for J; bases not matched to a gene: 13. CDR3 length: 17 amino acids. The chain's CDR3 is CATSRNNAGAGTGELFF. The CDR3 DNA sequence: TGTGCCACCAGCCGAAATAACGCGGGAGCGGGCACCGGGGAGCTGTTTTTT.

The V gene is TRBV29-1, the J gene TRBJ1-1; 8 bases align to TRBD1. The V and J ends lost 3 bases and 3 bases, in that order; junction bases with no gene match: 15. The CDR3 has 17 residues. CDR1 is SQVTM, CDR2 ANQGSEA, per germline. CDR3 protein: CSVDPRQGTYGDTEAFF. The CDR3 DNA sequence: TGCAGCGTTGACCCCCGACAGGGGACCTACGGAGACACTGAAGCTTTCTTT.

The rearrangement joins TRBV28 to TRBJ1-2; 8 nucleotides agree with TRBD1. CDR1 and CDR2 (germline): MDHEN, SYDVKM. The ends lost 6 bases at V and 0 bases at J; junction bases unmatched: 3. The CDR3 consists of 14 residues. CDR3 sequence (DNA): TGTGCCAGCAGGGGACAGGCGACTAACTATGGCTACACCTTC. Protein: CASRGQATNYGYTF.

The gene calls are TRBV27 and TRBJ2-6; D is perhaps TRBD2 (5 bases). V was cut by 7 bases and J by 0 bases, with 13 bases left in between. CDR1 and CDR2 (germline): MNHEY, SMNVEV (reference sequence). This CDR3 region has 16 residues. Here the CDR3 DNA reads TGTGCCAGCAAGAGGGTCAGCCGCTCTGGGGCCAACGTCCTGACTTTC. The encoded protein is CASKRVSRSGANVLTF.

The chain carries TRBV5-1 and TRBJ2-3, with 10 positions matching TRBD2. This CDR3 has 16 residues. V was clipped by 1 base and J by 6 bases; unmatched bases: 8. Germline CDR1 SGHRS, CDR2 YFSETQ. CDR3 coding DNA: TGCGCCAGCAGCTTGCAGCTAGCGGGAGAAAGGGATACGCAGTATTTT. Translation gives CASSLQLAGERDTQYF.

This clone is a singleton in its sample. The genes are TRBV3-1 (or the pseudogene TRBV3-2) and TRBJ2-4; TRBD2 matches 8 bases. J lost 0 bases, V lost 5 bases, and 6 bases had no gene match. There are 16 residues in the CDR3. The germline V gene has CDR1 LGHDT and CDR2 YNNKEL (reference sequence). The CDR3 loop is CASSKGLAVAKNIQYF. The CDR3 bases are TGTGCCAGCAGCAAAGGACTAGCAGTAGCCAAAAACATTCAGTACTTC.

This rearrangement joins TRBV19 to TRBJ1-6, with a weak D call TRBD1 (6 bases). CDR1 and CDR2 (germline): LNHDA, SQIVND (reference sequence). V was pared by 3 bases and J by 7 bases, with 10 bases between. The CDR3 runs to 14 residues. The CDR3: CASSMGTGNSPLHF. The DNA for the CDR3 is TGTGCCAGTAGTATGGGAACAGGGAATTCACCCCTCCACTTT.

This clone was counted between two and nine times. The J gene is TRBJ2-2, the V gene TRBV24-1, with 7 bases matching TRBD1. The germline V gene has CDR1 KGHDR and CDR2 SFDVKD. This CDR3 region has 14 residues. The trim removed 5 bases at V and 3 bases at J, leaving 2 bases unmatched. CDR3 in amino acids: CATSGQGDTGELFF. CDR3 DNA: TGTGCCACCAGTGGGCAGGGGGACACCGGGGAGCTGTTTTTT.

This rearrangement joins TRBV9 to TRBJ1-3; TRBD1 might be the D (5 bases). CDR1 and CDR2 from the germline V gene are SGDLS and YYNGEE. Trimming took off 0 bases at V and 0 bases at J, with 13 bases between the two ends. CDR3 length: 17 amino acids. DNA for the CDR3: TGTGCCAGCAGCGTAGAGGGGTCGGCGATCTCTGGAAACACCATATATTTT. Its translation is CASSVEGSAISGNTIYF.

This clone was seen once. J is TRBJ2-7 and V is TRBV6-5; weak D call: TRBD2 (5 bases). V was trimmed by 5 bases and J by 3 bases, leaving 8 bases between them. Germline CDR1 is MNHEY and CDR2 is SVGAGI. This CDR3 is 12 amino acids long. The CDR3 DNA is TGTGCCAGCAGTAGCGCGGGCTACGAGCAGTACTTC. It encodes CASSSAGYEQYF.

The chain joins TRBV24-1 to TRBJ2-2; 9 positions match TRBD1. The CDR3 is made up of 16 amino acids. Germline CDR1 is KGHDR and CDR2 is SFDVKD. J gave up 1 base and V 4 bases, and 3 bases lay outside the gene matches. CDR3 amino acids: CATSDRGQGNTGELFF. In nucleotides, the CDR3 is TGTGCCACCAGTGACCGGGGACAGGGGAACACCGGGGAGCTGTTTTTT.

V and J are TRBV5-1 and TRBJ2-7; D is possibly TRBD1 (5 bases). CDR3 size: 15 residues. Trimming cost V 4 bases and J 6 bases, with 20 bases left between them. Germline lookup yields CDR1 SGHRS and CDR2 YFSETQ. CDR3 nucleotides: TGCGCCAGCAGCGCCGTACAAGGGGCCGAGGCCGAGCAGTACTTC. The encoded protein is CASSAVQGAEAEQYF.

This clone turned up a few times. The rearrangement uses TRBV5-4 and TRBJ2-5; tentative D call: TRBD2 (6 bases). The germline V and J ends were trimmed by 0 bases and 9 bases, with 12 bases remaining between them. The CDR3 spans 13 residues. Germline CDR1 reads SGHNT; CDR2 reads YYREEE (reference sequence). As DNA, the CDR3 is TGTGCCAGCAGCTTGGACAACTCGGGGGCCCAGTACTTC. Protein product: CASSLDNSGAQYF.

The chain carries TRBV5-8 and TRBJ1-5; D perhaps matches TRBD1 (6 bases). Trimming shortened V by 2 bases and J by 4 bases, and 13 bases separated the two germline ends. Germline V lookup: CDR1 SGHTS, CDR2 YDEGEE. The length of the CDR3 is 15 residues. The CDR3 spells CASSFPTGLNQPQHF. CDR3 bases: TGTGCCAGCAGCTTTCCCACAGGGCTAAATCAGCCCCAGCATTTT. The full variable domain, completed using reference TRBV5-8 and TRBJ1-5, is EAGVTQSPTHLIKTRGQQATLRCSPISGHTSVYWYQQALGLGLQFLLWYDEGEERNRGNFPPRFSGRQFPNYSSELNVNALELEDSALYLCASSFPTGLNQPQHFGDGTRLSIL.

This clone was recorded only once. This chain's CDR3 is CASSLRAGGSYEQYF. The CDR3 DNA sequence: TGTGCCAGCAGCTTACGTGCGGGAGGATCCTACGAGCAGTACTTC. V gene TRBV7-9 combines with J gene TRBJ2-7; TRBD2 agrees at 8 bases. The CDR3 extends over 15 amino acids. With 2 bases clipped from V and 1 base from J, the junction kept 4 bases outside the gene matches. CDR1 is SEHNR, CDR2 FQNEAQ, per germline (reference sequence). Filled out from reference TRBV7-9 and TRBJ2-7, the complete variable domain reads DTGVSQNPRHKITKRGQNVTFRCDPISEHNRLYWYRQTLGQGPEFLTYFQNEAQLEKSRLLSDRFSAERPKGSFSTLEIQRTEQGDSAMYLCASSLRAGGSYEQYFGPGTRLTVT.

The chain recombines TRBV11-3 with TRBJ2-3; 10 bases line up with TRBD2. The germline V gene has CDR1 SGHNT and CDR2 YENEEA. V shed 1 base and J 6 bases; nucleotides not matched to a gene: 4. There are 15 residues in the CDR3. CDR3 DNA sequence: TGTGCCAGCAGCTTAGGGCTAGCGGGAGTGGATACGCAGTATTTT. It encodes CASSLGLAGVDTQYF.

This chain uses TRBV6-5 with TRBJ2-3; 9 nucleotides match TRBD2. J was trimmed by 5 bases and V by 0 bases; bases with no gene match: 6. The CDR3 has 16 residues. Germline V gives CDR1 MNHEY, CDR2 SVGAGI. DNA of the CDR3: TGTGCCAGCAGTTACTCGAGGGCGGGGGGGCGAGATACGCAGTATTTT. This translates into CASSYSRAGGRDTQYF.